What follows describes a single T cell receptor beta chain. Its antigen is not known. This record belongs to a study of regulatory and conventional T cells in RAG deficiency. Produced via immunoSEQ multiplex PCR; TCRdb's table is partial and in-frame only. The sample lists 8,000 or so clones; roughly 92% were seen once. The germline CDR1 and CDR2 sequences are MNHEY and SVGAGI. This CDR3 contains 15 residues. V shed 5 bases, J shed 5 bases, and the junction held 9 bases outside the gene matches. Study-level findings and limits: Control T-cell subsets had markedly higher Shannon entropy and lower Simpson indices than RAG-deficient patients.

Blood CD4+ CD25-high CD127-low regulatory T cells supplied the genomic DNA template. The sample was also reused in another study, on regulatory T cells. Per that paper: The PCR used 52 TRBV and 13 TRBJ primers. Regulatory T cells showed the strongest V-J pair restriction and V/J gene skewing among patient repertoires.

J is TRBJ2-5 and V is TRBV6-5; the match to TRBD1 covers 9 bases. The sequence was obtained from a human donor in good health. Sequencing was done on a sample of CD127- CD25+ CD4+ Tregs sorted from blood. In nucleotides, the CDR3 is TGTGCCAGCAGTCCACGGGACAGGGAAGGGGAGACCCAGTACTTC. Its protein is CASSPRDREGETQYF.